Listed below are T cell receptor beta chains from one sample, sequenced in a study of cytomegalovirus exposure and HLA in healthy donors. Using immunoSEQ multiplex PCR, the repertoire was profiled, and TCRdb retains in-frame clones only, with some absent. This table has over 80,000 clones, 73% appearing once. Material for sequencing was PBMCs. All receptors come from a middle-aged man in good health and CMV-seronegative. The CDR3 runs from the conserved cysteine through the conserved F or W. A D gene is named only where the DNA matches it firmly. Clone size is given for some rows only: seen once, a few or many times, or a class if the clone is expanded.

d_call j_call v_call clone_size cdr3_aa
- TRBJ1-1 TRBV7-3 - CASSSSGGGLTEAFF
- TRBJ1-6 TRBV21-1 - CASSIRPGETDSPLHF
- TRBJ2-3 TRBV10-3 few CAISEHGGVEQYF
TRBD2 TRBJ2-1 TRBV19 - CASSRPGLAGGHEQFF
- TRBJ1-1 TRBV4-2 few CASSREIDVPTEAFF
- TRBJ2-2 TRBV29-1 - CSAQTGSDNTGELFF
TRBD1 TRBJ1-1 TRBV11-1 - CASSSGQGNTEAFF
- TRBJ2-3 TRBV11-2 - CASSPRRGGSDTQYF
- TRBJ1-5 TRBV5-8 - CASSLYHREWVQPQHF
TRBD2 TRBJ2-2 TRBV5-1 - CASSIGGENTGELFF
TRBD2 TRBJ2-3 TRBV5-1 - CASSLVGGGTDTQYF